One sample yielded the 32 T cell receptor beta chains listed below, sequenced in a study of T cells after posttransplantation cyclophosphamide. Produced via immunoSEQ multiplex PCR; TCRdb's table is partial and in-frame only. The sample consists of under 75,000 clones, just over 90% of them appearing once. Sequencing input: PBMCs. The receptors derive from a young woman in good health and a related stem cell transplant donor.

The J gene is TRBJ2-4, the V gene TRBV14, with D maybe TRBD2 (5 bases). The ends were cut back, 1 base at V and 6 bases at J, with 10 bases in the middle. In germline, CDR1 is SGHDN, CDR2 FVKESK. The CDR3 consists of 14 residues. The DNA for the CDR3 is TGTGCCAGCAGCCAAGGTATCGGGGTAAACATTCAGTACTTC. Protein sequence: CASSQGIGVNIQYF.

The chain employs TRBV5-1 and TRBJ2-7; no firm D call. Trimming pared 4 bases from V and 2 bases from J, leaving 7 bases between. The CDR3 spans 12 residues. Germline CDR1 is SGHRS and CDR2 is YFSETQ. The CDR3 loop reads CASSEQAYEQYF. The CDR3 DNA is TGCGCCAGCAGCGAGCAGGCCTACGAGCAGTACTTC.

This chain connects TRBV30 to TRBJ1-2, with D possibly being TRBD1 (6 bases). This CDR3 contains 17 residues. V lost 1 base and J lost 8, with 26 bases in between. Germline assignment: CDR1 GTSNPN and CDR2 SVGIG (reference sequence). The DNA of the CDR3 is TGTGCCTGGAGTGACTATTACGCGGTCGGGGGCCGTTCGGGCTACACCTTC. Translation: CAWSDYYAVGGRSGYTF.

This chain joins TRBV7-6 and TRBJ2-1; TRBD1 might be the D (6 bases). This CDR3 has 12 amino acids. CDR1 SGHVS and CDR2 FNYEAQ come from the germline V gene. V was cut by 5 bases and J by 6 bases, with 8 bases left in between. The CDR3 DNA follows: TGTGCCAGCAGCGAACAGGGCAATGAGCAGTTCTTC. This translates into CASSEQGNEQFF.

This clone was recorded only once. This sequence joins TRBV27 and TRBJ1-5; tentative D call: TRBD1 (5 bases). The CDR3 length is 15 residues. Germline V gene sequence: CDR1 MNHEY, CDR2 SMNVEV (reference sequence). Deletions cut 6 bases from V and 1 base from J, with 13 bases between. CDR3 sequence: CASRGGWGSNQPQHF. In DNA form, the CDR3 reads TGTGCCAGCAGGGGGGGGTGGGGAAGCAATCAGCCCCAGCATTTT.

V usage is TRBV29-1 and J usage is TRBJ2-5; 8 nucleotides align to TRBD1. Germline V CDR1 and CDR2: SQVTM, ANQGSEA. The CDR3 consists of 13 residues. With 6 bases clipped from V and 5 bases from J, the junction kept 8 bases outside the gene matches. CDR3 sequence: CSVAAGGQETQYF. In DNA, the CDR3 is TGCAGCGTGGCTGCAGGGGGCCAGGAGACCCAGTACTTC.

The J gene is TRBJ2-1, the V gene TRBV7-9; D is undetermined. The V and J ends lost 0 bases and 8 bases respectively, with 17 bases between them. The CDR3 has 16 amino acids. The germline CDR1 and CDR2 sequences are SEHNR and FQNEAQ (reference sequence). The CDR3 sequence: CASSLALALGGDEQFF. Here the CDR3 DNA reads TGTGCCAGCAGCTTAGCGCTGGCGCTCGGCGGCGATGAGCAGTTCTTC.

This rearrangement joins TRBV5-4 to TRBJ2-1; TRBD2 aligns across 10 bases. The CDR3 sequence is 18 residues long. Germline V lookup: CDR1 SGHNT, CDR2 YYREEE (reference sequence). V dropped 4 bases and J dropped 0; count of bases not matched to a gene: 10. This CDR3 is CASSPPKRGGSSYNEQFF. Here the CDR3 DNA reads TGTGCCAGCAGCCCCCCAAAGCGGGGGGGGAGCTCCTACAATGAGCAGTTCTTC.

The V call is TRBV7-9, the J call TRBJ1-1; D gene unclear. CDR3 length: 14 residues. Germline V lookup: CDR1 SEHNR, CDR2 FQNEAQ (reference sequence). V lost 7 bases, J lost 0 bases, and 12 bases lay in between. The CDR3 region is CASTGEFMNTEAFF. CDR3 nucleotides: TGTGCCAGCACCGGGGAGTTCATGAACACTGAAGCTTTCTTT.

The chain employs TRBV19 and TRBJ1-1; D may be TRBD1 (6 bases). The germline V gene has CDR1 LNHDA and CDR2 SQIVND (reference sequence). CDR3 length: 14 residues. The ends were cut back, 6 bases at V and 0 bases at J, with 11 bases in the middle. CDR3 protein: CASSPGAMNTEAFF. CDR3 sequence (DNA): TGTGCCAGTAGCCCAGGGGCGATGAACACTGAAGCTTTCTTT. Full variable domain (remainder filled in from reference TRBV19 and TRBJ1-1): DGGITQSPKYLFRKEGQNVTLSCEQNLNHDAMYWYRQDPGQGLRLIYYSQIVNDFQKGDIAEGYSVSREKKESFPLTVTSAQKNPTAFYLCASSPGAMNTEAFFGQGTRLTVV.

The chain employs TRBV4-3 and TRBJ2-6; D gene ambiguous. The V end was cut by 0 bases, the J end by 1 base, with 7 bases between. The CDR3 consists of 16 residues. The germline CDR1 and CDR2 sequences are LGHNA and YSLEER. The CDR3 reads CASSQDLGSGANVLTF. CDR3 nucleotides: TGCGCCAGCAGCCAAGATTTGGGGTCTGGGGCCAACGTCCTGACTTTC.

This chain joins TRBV10-3 and TRBJ2-3; 9 bases are shared with TRBD1. The CDR3 extends over 16 amino acids. The trim removed 2 bases at V and 4 bases at J, leaving 7 bases unmatched. Germline V gene lookup returns CDR1 ENHRY and CDR2 SYGVKD. The CDR3 here is CAISEPGQGQADTQYF. The DNA of the CDR3 is TGTGCCATCAGTGAGCCCGGACAGGGGCAAGCAGATACGCAGTATTTT.

This chain uses TRBV19 with TRBJ2-6; D is undetermined. Trimming stripped 2 bases from V and 4 bases from J, with 12 bases between. The germline gives CDR1 LNHDA, CDR2 SQIVND (reference sequence). This CDR3 spans 16 amino acids. CDR3 in amino acids: CASSISPSLGANVLTF. The CDR3 DNA sequence: TGTGCCAGTAGTATATCTCCTTCTCTGGGGGCCAACGTCCTGACTTTC.

The V and J genes are TRBV6-5 and TRBJ1-1, with D perhaps TRBD1 (5 bases). CDR1 is MNHEY, CDR2 SVGAGI, per germline. The V gene lost 8 bases and the J gene lost 5 bases, with 12 bases spanning the gap. There are 12 residues in the CDR3. The CDR3 DNA sequence: TGTGCCAGCGGGACCCCTCGGACTGAAGCTTTCTTT. It translates to CASGTPRTEAFF.

V and J are TRBV11-2 and TRBJ1-6; D is unclear. The CDR3 extends over 14 amino acids. Trimming cost V 2 bases and J 5 bases, with 7 bases left between them. In germline, CDR1 is SGHAT, CDR2 FQNNGV. The CDR3 DNA reads as TGTGCCAGCAGCTTATCCAGGAATAATTCACCCCTCCACTTT. Translation gives CASSLSRNNSPLHF.

V and J are TRBV4-3 and TRBJ1-4; 10 nucleotides agree with TRBD1. Trimming cost V 6 bases and J 8 bases; bases outside gene matches: 6. CDR3 length equals 14 residues. The germline V gene has CDR1 LGHNA and CDR2 YSLEER. CDR3 sequence (DNA): TGCGCCAGCAGGAGGACAGGGGGGAGGGAAAAACTGTTTTTT. Translating gives CASRRTGGREKLFF.

This chain joins TRBV5-5 and TRBJ2-5, with 7 bases that match TRBD2. Germline V gene lookup returns CDR1 SGHKS and CDR2 YYEKEE (reference sequence). V was pared by 4 bases and J by 0 bases, with 3 bases of the junction left unmatched. The CDR3 is 14 amino acids. This chain's CDR3 is CASSPLADQETQYF. CDR3 nucleotides: TGTGCCAGCAGCCCGCTAGCGGACCAAGAGACCCAGTACTTC. Using reference TRBV5-5 and TRBJ2-5 for the parts outside the CDR3, the full variable domain is DAGVTQSPTHLIKTRGQQVTLRCSPISGHKSVSWYQQVLGQGPQFIFQYYEKEERGRGNFPDRFSARQFPNYSSELNVNALLLGDSALYLCASSPLADQETQYFGPGTRLLVL.

This clone showed up just once. The CDR3 DNA is TGCGCCAGCAGCCAAGATCGGCTTGACACAGATACGCAGTATTTT. The encoded protein is CASSQDRLDTDTQYF. This rearrangement joins TRBV4-1 to TRBJ2-3; D is uncertain. The CDR3 loop spans 15 amino acids. The germline V gene encodes CDR1 MGHRA and CDR2 YSYEKL. Trimming took off 0 bases at V and 2 bases at J, with 9 bases between the two ends.

The chain is built from TRBV7-9 and TRBJ1-1, with no clear D. V gave up 0 bases and J gave up 2 bases, with 10 bases separating them. Germline V lookup: CDR1 SEHNR, CDR2 FQNEAQ (reference sequence). CDR3 length: 15 amino acids. The CDR3 loop is CASSLALGVNTEAFF. The CDR3 bases are TGTGCCAGCAGCTTAGCTCTTGGGGTCAACACTGAAGCTTTCTTT.

This sequence joins TRBV7-7 and TRBJ2-3, with a possible D match to TRBD2 (6 bases). V was trimmed by 2 bases and J by 3 bases, leaving 12 bases between them. From germline, CDR1 is SSHAT and CDR2 FNYEAQ (reference sequence). This CDR3 has 15 amino acids. In nucleotides, the CDR3 is TGTGCCAGCAGCTTATCGCTGGGGGGTACAGATACGCAGTATTTT. Protein product: CASSLSLGGTDTQYF.

The chain has TRBV2 and TRBJ2-5; no clear D. V gave up 3 bases and J gave up 4 bases, with 3 bases separating them. Germline V gene lookup returns CDR1 SNHLY and CDR2 FYNNEI. CDR3 length equals 11 residues. Here the CDR3 reads CASSDGETQYF. In DNA form, the CDR3 reads TGTGCCAGCAGTGATGGAGAGACCCAGTACTTC.

This chain joins TRBV10-1 and TRBJ2-5; no clear D. Germline CDR1 is WNHNN and CDR2 is SYGVQD (reference sequence). The germline V and J ends were trimmed by 3 bases and 3 bases, with 11 bases remaining between them. The CDR3 is 14 residues long. The CDR3 reads CASSDRSAKETQYF. The CDR3 DNA is TGCGCCAGCAGTGATCGGTCGGCTAAAGAGACCCAGTACTTC.

This chain connects TRBV28 to TRBJ1-1; 9 bases match TRBD1. This CDR3 is 17 amino acids long. V dropped 4 bases and J dropped 3; count of bases not matched to a gene: 12. Germline CDR1 and CDR2: MDHEN and SYDVKM. This chain's CDR3 is CASSYTGGARDYTEAFF. The CDR3 DNA reads as TGTGCCAGCAGTTATACAGGGGGCGCAAGAGATTACACTGAAGCTTTCTTT.

This clone came up a few times. The CDR3, as DNA: TGCGCCAGCAGCAGCAGACAGGGGGATTCACCCCTCCACTTT. Amino acid sequence: CASSSRQGDSPLHF. This sequence joins TRBV5-1 and TRBJ1-6; 9 bases line up with TRBD1. Germline CDR1 reads SGHRS; CDR2 reads YFSETQ. The CDR3 totals 14 residues. V gave up 4 bases and J gave up 8 bases; unmatched junction bases: 4.

The chain carries TRBV5-1 and TRBJ2-1; D not certain. The germline V gene has CDR1 SGHRS and CDR2 YFSETQ. The CDR3 has 14 amino acids. V was trimmed by 4 bases and J by 6 bases, leaving 14 bases between them. The DNA of the CDR3 is TGCGCCAGCAGCCTCCTTAGGACGCGCAATGAGCAGTTCTTC. It translates to CASSLLRTRNEQFF.

This rearrangement joins TRBV20-1 to TRBJ2-7; D perhaps matches TRBD1 (5 bases). There are 11 residues in the CDR3. The germline V gene has CDR1 DFQATT and CDR2 SNEGSKA (reference sequence). V lost 7 bases, J lost 1 base, and 8 bases lay in between. The CDR3 coding sequence is TGCAGTGGAGACAGTTCCTACGAGCAGTACTTC. Its protein product is CSGDSSYEQYF.

The chain recombines TRBV2 with TRBJ1-2; no definite D call. Germline V gives CDR1 SNHLY, CDR2 FYNNEI. This CDR3 spans 13 amino acids. With 2 bases removed from V and 8 bases from J, the gap between germline ends came to 12 bases. CDR3 nucleotide sequence: TGTGCCAGCAGTGAACTCTGGTCTGCGGGCTACACCTTC. Protein sequence: CASSELWSAGYTF.

The rearrangement uses TRBV7-2 and TRBJ2-3, with TRBD2 matching over 7 bases. The CDR3 runs 14 residues. V dropped 1 base and J dropped 5; count of bases not matched to a gene: 3. The V gene's germline CDR1 is SGHTA and CDR2 FQGNSA. CDR3 nucleotides: TGTGCCAGCAGCTTAGGGTTAGCGGGAGATACGCAGTATTTT. Translating it yields CASSLGLAGDTQYF.

In DNA form, the CDR3 reads TGTGCCAGCAAGCCCGACAGGGTCACACCCCTCCACTTT. This sequence encodes CASKPDRVTPLHF. The chain uses TRBV27 and TRBJ1-6, with 7 bases fitting TRBD1. The CDR3 sequence is 13 residues long. Unmatched junction bases numbered 8, after V lost 7 bases and J lost 11 bases. The germline V gene has CDR1 MNHEY and CDR2 SMNVEV (reference sequence).

A remark on this clone: Germline and junction disagree at one end, which may indicate a read error. The chain joins TRBV2 to TRBJ1-1; 9 nucleotides match TRBD1. Germline CDR1 reads SNHLY; CDR2 reads FYNNEI. This CDR3 is built from 17 residues. CDR3 amino acids: CASSEVRTGAVNTGAFF. The CDR3 nucleotides are TGTGCCAGCAGTGAAGTCCGGACAGGGGCTGTGAACACTGGAGCTTTCTTT.

V and J are TRBV2 and TRBJ2-2, with a possible D match to TRBD1 (6 bases). The length of the CDR3 is 15 residues. CDR1 is SNHLY and CDR2 is FYNNEI in the germline V gene. V lost 4 bases and J 6 bases, leaving 15 bases between the germline ends. The DNA of the CDR3 is TGTGCCAGCAGTGCGCGCCAACAGGGCGCCGGGGAGCTGTTTTTT. Its translation is CASSARQQGAGELFF.

The rearrangement joins TRBV4-1 to TRBJ2-5; the D gene is possibly TRBD1 (6 bases). V shed 2 bases and J shed 2 bases, with 15 bases lying between them. The CDR3 extends over 16 amino acids. CDR1 and CDR2 from the germline V gene are MGHRA and YSYEKL. CDR3 DNA sequence: TGCGCCAGCAGCCAACCCCCGGGACACACGCAAGAGACCCAGTACTTC. Residues: CASSQPPGHTQETQYF.